Shown below are 21 T cell receptor beta chains from a single sample sequenced in a study of preoperative IRX-2 immunotherapy in early breast cancer. Stated treatment: preoperative locoregional IRX-2 cytokine immunotherapy. Profiling relied on immunoSEQ multiplex PCR, and the TCRdb table lists in-frame clones only, not all of them. The table has 20,000 to 30,000 clones, 80% to 90% seen once. Sample: tumor tissue, taken after IRX-2 immunotherapy. The receptor set was obtained from a human donor with breast cancer.

This sequence joins TRBV18 and TRBJ2-7; possibly TRBD2 for D (6 bases). V gave up 5 bases and J gave up 4 bases, with 12 bases separating them. The CDR3 has 13 residues. CDR1 and CDR2 from the germline V gene are KGHSH and LQKENI. The chain's CDR3 is CASSGDFRYEQYF. The CDR3 nucleotides are TGTGCCAGCTCAGGGGACTTCCGTTACGAGCAGTACTTC.

The chain combines TRBV5-6 with TRBJ2-5; 7 bases align to TRBD1. The CDR3 consists of 15 residues. J gave up 2 bases and V 4 bases, and 8 bases lay outside the gene matches. Germline V CDR1 and CDR2: SGHDT, YYEEEE. CDR3 in amino acids: CASSTTGDPQETQYF. The CDR3 DNA is TGTGCCAGCAGCACCACAGGGGACCCACAAGAGACCCAGTACTTC.

J is TRBJ2-5 and V is TRBV21-1; whether TRBD2, the table's D call, matches the DNA was not checked. TRBV21-1 is deemed a pseudogene. The CDR3 sequence is 17 residues long. This CDR3 is CASSKGGTSGSNQTQYF. In DNA, the CDR3 is TGTGCCAGCAGCAAAGGGGGGACTAGCGGGAGTAACCAGACCCAGTACTTC.

V is TRBV25-1 and J is TRBJ1-2; D is uncertain. V shed 1 base and J shed 8 bases, with 5 bases lying between them. The CDR3 runs to 11 residues. The germline V gene has CDR1 MGHDK and CDR2 SYGVNS. CDR3 nucleotide sequence: TGTGCCAGCAGTGAATTAGGGGGCTACACCTTC. Amino acid sequence: CASSELGGYTF.

The V call is TRBV5-1, the J call TRBJ1-2; no clear D gene. This CDR3 has 14 amino acids. Germline CDR1 SGHRS, CDR2 YFSETQ. Trimming took off 4 bases at V and 3 bases at J, with 13 bases between the two ends. The CDR3 loop is CASSLQQDDYGYTF. CDR3 nucleotides: TGCGCCAGCAGCCTGCAACAAGACGACTATGGCTACACCTTC. Complete variable domain (other parts from reference TRBV5-1 and TRBJ1-2): KAGVTQTPRYLIKTRGQQVTLSCSPISGHRSVSWYQQTPGQGLQFLFEYFSETQRNKGNFPGRFSGRQFSNSRSEMNVSTLELGDSALYLCASSLQQDDYGYTFGSGTRLTVV.

The chain is built from TRBV29-1 and TRBJ1-3; D unresolved. The V end was cut by 7 bases, the J end by 1 base, with 17 bases between. Germline assignment: CDR1 SQVTM and CDR2 ANQGSEA. The CDR3 runs 15 residues. The CDR3 coding sequence is TGCAGCGCTTCTGAAGGGATGACATCTGGAAACACCATATATTTT. Its translation: CSASEGMTSGNTIYF. The variable domain in full, completed from reference TRBV29-1 and TRBJ1-3, reads SAVISQKPSRDICQRGTSLTIQCQVDSQVTMMFWYRQQPGQSLTLIATANQGSEATYESGFVIDKFPISRPNLTFSTLTVSNMSPEDSSIYLCSASEGMTSGNTIYFGEGSWLTVV.

This rearrangement joins TRBV28 to TRBJ1-3, with D perhaps TRBD1 (5 bases). The CDR3 runs to 18 residues. Germline CDR1 is MDHEN and CDR2 is SYDVKM. Trimming removed 7 bases at V and 0 bases at J, with 22 bases between. The CDR3 DNA reads TGTGCCAGCACAGGCCTTCAGGGACTCTTTTACTCTGGAAACACCATATATTTT. Translation: CASTGLQGLFYSGNTIYF.

The genes are TRBV27 and TRBJ2-2, with 11 bases identical to TRBD2. V was clipped by 8 bases and J by 0 bases; unmatched bases: 5. Per germline, CDR1 MNHEY and CDR2 SMNVEV (reference sequence). The CDR3 spans 16 residues. The CDR3 DNA sequence: TGTGCCAGCTCCGGGGGACTAGCGGCGAACACCGGGGAGCTGTTTTTT. This codes for CASSGGLAANTGELFF.

V is TRBV25-1 and J is TRBJ2-1, with 11 bases aligning to TRBD2. Germline CDR1 reads MGHDK; CDR2 reads SYGVNS. This CDR3 spans 15 amino acids. V gave up 2 bases and J gave up 9 bases; unmatched junction bases: 6. This chain's CDR3 is CASSEAGTSGFEQFF. CDR3 DNA sequence: TGTGCCAGCAGTGAAGCCGGGACTAGCGGATTTGAGCAGTTCTTC. Filled out from reference TRBV25-1 and TRBJ2-1, the complete variable domain reads EADIYQTPRYLVIGTGKKITLECSQTMGHDKMYWYQQDPGMELHLIHYSYGVNSTEKGDLSSESTVSRIRTEHFPLTLESARPSHTSQYLCASSEAGTSGFEQFFGPGTRLTVL.

The chain combines TRBV29-1 with TRBJ1-5, with TRBD1 matching 10 bases. After removal of 6 bases from V and 6 bases from J, the junction contained 5 bases not matched to a gene. The germline V gene encodes CDR1 SQVTM and CDR2 ANQGSEA. The CDR3 consists of 13 residues. DNA of the CDR3: TGCAGCGTCGGACAGGGGGTATCTCAGCCCCAGCATTTT. This gives the protein CSVGQGVSQPQHF.

V is TRBV6-9 and J is TRBJ2-7; the D is unclear. V dropped 2 bases and J dropped 7 bases, with 12 bases sitting between them. The germline V gene has CDR1 MNHGY and CDR2 SVAAGI. The CDR3 covers 13 residues. The CDR3, as DNA: TGTGCCAGCAGTTATGGGTCCTCAAGGGAGCAGTACTTC. Translation gives CASSYGSSREQYF.

The chain joins TRBV6-1 to TRBJ2-5, with 7 nucleotides matching TRBD1. V lost 4 bases to trimming and J lost 5 bases; unmatched junction nucleotides: 10. Germline V CDR1 and CDR2: MNHNS, SASEGT. The CDR3 is 15 residues long. DNA for the CDR3: TGTGCCAGCAGTGCCCTGACAGGGATTGGGGAGACCCAGTACTTC. It codes for CASSALTGIGETQYF.

The rearrangement uses TRBV6-5 and TRBJ2-7; D is undetermined. With 0 bases removed from V and 2 bases from J, the gap between germline ends came to 8 bases. Germline CDR1 reads MNHEY; CDR2 reads SVGAGI. The length of the CDR3 is 14 residues. CDR3 nucleotide sequence: TGTGCCAGCAGTTACTCGCCAGGAACCTACGAGCAGTACTTC. Residues: CASSYSPGTYEQYF.

This rearrangement joins TRBV6-5 to TRBJ1-4; 7 nucleotides match TRBD1. Germline V gene sequence: CDR1 MNHEY, CDR2 SVGAGI. This CDR3 is 14 amino acids long. V dropped 6 bases and J dropped 8; count of bases not matched to a gene: 9. In DNA form, the CDR3 reads TGTGCCAGCAGCCCGAGGGGGCTGGAAGAAAAACTGTTTTTT. This translates into CASSPRGLEEKLFF.

This chain links TRBV5-1 with TRBJ1-1; D not resolved. Trimming removed 9 bases at V and 1 base at J, with 13 bases between. The CDR3 is 13 amino acids. Germline assignment: CDR1 SGHRS and CDR2 YFSETQ. The chain's CDR3 is CATGKDQNTEAFF. The CDR3 coding sequence is TGCGCCACCGGCAAAGACCAGAACACTGAAGCTTTCTTT.

V usage is TRBV5-1 and J usage is TRBJ2-6; D is perhaps TRBD1 (7 bases). The CDR3 is 17 amino acids. V was trimmed by 1 base and J by 3 bases, leaving 14 bases between them. Germline V lookup: CDR1 SGHRS, CDR2 YFSETQ. The CDR3 spells CASSLNAGGSGANVLTF. CDR3 coding DNA: TGCGCCAGCAGCTTGAACGCAGGGGGGAGTGGGGCCAACGTCCTGACTTTC.

As to this clone: The same CDR3 also results from other DNA sequences found in this sample. The chain carries TRBV7-2 and TRBJ2-3; 11 bases agree with TRBD2. This CDR3 has 16 residues. CDR1 is SGHTA, CDR2 FQGNSA, per germline. J was trimmed by 3 bases and V by 5 bases; bases with no gene match: 7. In DNA form, the CDR3 reads TGTGCCAGCAGCCCTTTACTAGCGGGGGCTACAGATACGCAGTATTTT. As protein: CASSPLLAGATDTQYF.

This clone appeared once. The CDR3 region is CASSPGQYNSPLHF. The CDR3 DNA reads TGTGCCAGCAGCCCGGGACAATACAATTCACCCCTCCACTTT. This sequence joins TRBV7-9 and TRBJ1-6; D perhaps matches TRBD1 (6 bases). Germline V CDR1 and CDR2: SEHNR, FQNEAQ (reference sequence). V was pared by 5 bases and J by 7 bases, with 12 bases between. The CDR3 is 14 amino acids.

The chain uses TRBV9 and TRBJ1-1; D gene ambiguous. The CDR3 extends over 15 amino acids. Germline V gene lookup returns CDR1 SGDLS and CDR2 YYNGEE. Trimming pared 0 bases from V and 6 bases from J, leaving 15 bases between. The CDR3 DNA is TGTGCCAGCAGCGTAGACGGAGACGGACGGTCTGAAGCTTTCTTT. Protein product: CASSVDGDGRSEAFF.

This rearrangement joins TRBV6-5 to TRBJ1-2, with TRBD1 matching 9 bases. The CDR3 extends over 13 amino acids. The V and J ends lost 7 bases and 7 bases, in that order; junction bases with no gene match: 7. Germline V CDR1 and CDR2: MNHEY, SVGAGI. The CDR3 nucleotides are TGTGCCAGCACTCCGGGACAGGGAACTGGCTACACCTTC. It translates to CASTPGQGTGYTF.

The rearrangement links TRBV6-5 to TRBJ1-1; D not certain. CDR3 length equals 12 residues. Per germline, CDR1 MNHEY and CDR2 SVGAGI. Trimming left V 5 bases short and J 5 bases short, with 9 bases between. The CDR3 nucleotides read TGTGCCAGCAGTACCCTAGAGACTGAAGCTTTCTTT. Protein sequence: CASSTLETEAFF.